These 22 T cell receptor beta chains originate from one sample sequenced in a study of shared clonotypes between healthy human individuals. Assay: immunoSEQ multiplex PCR; the TCRdb copy retains only in-frame clones and omits some. There are about 2.4 million clones in the sample; approximately 92% occur only once, and 0.14% lies in the top ten. The sequenced material came from naive CD4+ T cells sorted from blood. Subset of the sample: CD45RA+ positively selected. The receptors come from a man younger than 35 in good health.

Concerning this clone itself: Other DNA sequences in this specimen translate into the identical CDR3. The rearrangement uses TRBV29-1 and TRBJ2-2; D is ambiguous. Looked up from germline, CDR1 is SQVTM and CDR2 is ANQGSEA. V was cut by 4 bases and J by 2 bases, with 2 bases left in between. The CDR3 length is 11 residues. CDR3 coding DNA: TGCAGCGTTGCAAACACCGGGGAGCTGTTTTTT. Translated, it gives CSVANTGELFF.

Details on this clone: This sample also contains other DNA sequences that code for the same CDR3. This sequence joins TRBV7-2 and TRBJ2-7, with 7 bases lining up with TRBD1. J was trimmed by 2 bases and V by 1 base; bases with no gene match: 2. The CDR3 runs 14 residues. In germline, CDR1 is SGHTA, CDR2 FQGNSA. CDR3 in amino acids: CASSLGQGAYEQYF. Here the CDR3 DNA reads TGTGCCAGCAGCTTAGGACAGGGCGCCTACGAGCAGTACTTC.

The chain uses TRBV11-2 and TRBJ1-3, with D unclear. Per germline, CDR1 SGHAT and CDR2 FQNNGV. V was pared by 5 bases and J by 0 bases, with 14 bases between. The CDR3 covers 16 residues. For the CDR3, the DNA is TGTGCCAGCAGCCCACGTCCAGCACTCTCTGGAAACACCATATATTTT. This gives the protein CASSPRPALSGNTIYF. Full variable domain (outside the CDR3, taken from reference TRBV11-2 and TRBJ1-3): EAGVAQSPRYKIIEKRQSVAFWCNPISGHATLYWYQQILGQGPKLLIQFQNNGVVDDSQLPKDRFSAERLKGVDSTLKIQPAKLEDSAVYLCASSPRPALSGNTIYFGEGSWLTVV.

V is TRBV30 and J is TRBJ1-1; D call uncertain. Trimming took 7 bases from V and 3 from J, leaving 9 bases between them. CDR1 and CDR2 (germline): GTSNPN, SVGIG (reference sequence). This CDR3 is 11 amino acids long. The CDR3 loop is CAYNKDTEAFF. CDR3 sequence (DNA): TGTGCCTACAATAAGGACACTGAAGCTTTCTTT.

The chain carries TRBV11-2 and TRBJ2-5; tentative D call: TRBD2 (6 bases). The CDR3 spans 14 residues. Germline-derived CDR1 and CDR2 are SGHAT and FQNNGV. Between the trimmed V and J ends, which lost 1 base and 11 bases, there was a span of 17 bases. CDR3 sequence reads: CASSLASENRKQYF. The CDR3 bases are TGTGCCAGCAGCTTAGCTAGCGAGAACAGGAAGCAGTACTTC. Looking up the rest from reference TRBV11-2 and TRBJ2-5 gives the full variable domain: EAGVAQSPRYKIIEKRQSVAFWCNPISGHATLYWYQQILGQGPKLLIQFQNNGVVDDSQLPKDRFSAERLKGVDSTLKIQPAKLEDSAVYLCASSLASENRKQYFGPGTRLLVL.

This sequence joins TRBV19 and TRBJ2-3; 8 bases map to TRBD1. Germline V gives CDR1 LNHDA, CDR2 SQIVND (reference sequence). V lost 10 bases and J lost 0; bases outside the gene matches: 6. The CDR3 loop spans 14 amino acids. This CDR3 is CATSDRASTDTQYF. DNA of the CDR3: TGTGCCACCTCGGACAGGGCTAGCACAGATACGCAGTATTTT.

The chain has TRBV25-1 and TRBJ1-2; D not certain. CDR3 size: 12 residues. V lost 6 bases, J lost 7 bases, and 12 bases lay in between. In germline, CDR1 is MGHDK, CDR2 SYGVNS. CDR3 protein: CASRGQPGGYTF. In nucleotides, the CDR3 is TGTGCCAGCAGAGGTCAGCCTGGTGGCTACACCTTC.

The rearrangement links TRBV7-9 to TRBJ2-7; D is undetermined. Germline assignment: CDR1 SEHNR and CDR2 FQNEAQ (reference sequence). The germline V and J ends were trimmed by 0 bases and 2 bases, with 11 bases remaining between them. The CDR3 totals 15 residues. The CDR3 protein is CASSLAGWNAYEQYF. In nucleotides, the CDR3 is TGTGCCAGCAGCTTAGCGGGGTGGAATGCCTACGAGCAGTACTTC.

The chain is built from TRBV10-2 and TRBJ2-2, with 11 bases lining up with TRBD2. The length of the CDR3 is 14 residues. Losses at the gene ends were 6 bases for V and 6 bases for J; bases not matched to a gene: 3. The germline V gene has CDR1 WSHSY and CDR2 SAAADI. The CDR3 nucleotides read TGCGCCAGCAGGGTAGCGGGAGGGCCCGGGGAGCTGTTTTTT. It specifies CASRVAGGPGELFF.

This chain links TRBV5-1 with TRBJ2-3; 8 nucleotides agree with TRBD1. The J segment lost 1 base and the V segment lost 7 bases, leaving 2 bases of the junction unmatched. This CDR3 spans 13 amino acids. Germline CDR1 and CDR2: SGHRS and YFSETQ. The CDR3 sequence is CASYRGGTDTQYF. The CDR3 bases are TGCGCCAGCTACAGGGGGGGCACAGATACGCAGTATTTT.

The chain combines TRBV2 with TRBJ1-3; TRBD1 is a possible D gene (5 bases). V was cut by 6 bases and J by 0 bases, with 15 bases left in between. The CDR3 has 16 amino acids. Germline V CDR1 and CDR2: SNHLY, FYNNEI. This CDR3 reads CASSVIGTVSGNTIYF. The CDR3 nucleotides are TGTGCCAGCAGCGTTATAGGGACTGTCTCTGGAAACACCATATATTTT. Together with reference TRBV2 and TRBJ1-3, the CDR3 gives the full variable domain: EPEVTQTPSHQVTQMGQEVILRCVPISNHLYFYWYRQILGQKVEFLVSFYNNEISEKSEIFDDQFSVERPDGSNFTLKIRSTKLEDSAMYFCASSVIGTVSGNTIYFGEGSWLTVV.

CDR3 region: CASSAAGGSYEQYF. CDR3 nucleotides: TGCGCCAGCAGTGCGGCAGGGGGTTCCTACGAGCAGTACTTC. V and J are TRBV10-1 and TRBJ2-7; TRBD1 matches at 7 bases. This CDR3 has 14 amino acids. Germline CDR1 is WNHNN and CDR2 is SYGVQD (reference sequence). V was clipped by 4 bases and J by 1 base; unmatched bases: 4.

The chain's CDR3 is CASSIGRLFYGYTF. The CDR3, as DNA: TGTGCCAGCAGTATAGGACGGTTGTTCTATGGCTACACCTTC. The V gene is TRBV6-1, the J gene TRBJ1-2; D uncertain. Germline V gives CDR1 MNHNS, CDR2 SASEGT. Trimming left V 5 bases short and J 4 bases short, with 14 bases between. The CDR3 runs 14 residues.

Remarks on this clone: The same CDR3 can be traced to other DNA sequences in this sample. The rearrangement joins TRBV7-9 to TRBJ1-1; 9 bases line up with TRBD1. With 5 bases clipped from V and 4 bases from J, the junction kept 5 bases outside the gene matches. CDR1 SEHNR and CDR2 FQNEAQ come from the germline V gene (reference sequence). CDR3 length equals 14 residues. The CDR3 DNA reads TGTGCCAGCAGCCCGACAGGGGGGGTCACTGAAGCTTTCTTT. This translates into CASSPTGGVTEAFF.

The rearrangement uses TRBV7-2 and TRBJ2-2; TRBD2 aligns across 12 bases. V gave up 3 bases and J gave up 1 base; unmatched junction bases: 9. The CDR3 runs to 19 residues. Per the germline V gene, CDR1 is SGHTA and CDR2 is FQGNSA. CDR3 loop: CASSFRRKTSGGNTGELFF. For the CDR3, the DNA is TGTGCCAGCAGCTTTCGACGGAAGACTAGCGGGGGGAACACCGGGGAGCTGTTTTTT. The entire variable domain, with the rest obtained from reference TRBV7-2 and TRBJ2-2, is as follows: GAGVSQSPSNKVTEKGKDVELRCDPISGHTALYWYRQSLGQGLEFLIYFQGNSAPDKSGLPSDRFSAERTGGSVSTLTIQRTQQEDSAVYLCASSFRRKTSGGNTGELFFGEGSRLTVL.

The chain combines TRBV18 with TRBJ1-6; 10 bases line up with TRBD1. This CDR3 contains 14 residues. Germline V CDR1 and CDR2: KGHSH, LQKENI. The junction had 1 base not matched to a gene; V was cut back by 3 bases and J by 8 bases. In DNA, the CDR3 is TGTGCCAGCTCACCGGGACAGGGGCATTCACCCCTCCACTTT. Protein: CASSPGQGHSPLHF.

About this clone itself: The same CDR3 arises from other DNA sequences in this sample as well. CDR3 protein: CASSPPNTEAFF. CDR3 sequence (DNA): TGTGCCAGCAGTCCACCGAACACTGAAGCTTTCTTT. The rearrangement links TRBV7-2 to TRBJ1-1; no firm D call. The CDR3 covers 12 residues. Deletions cut 6 bases from V and 1 base from J, with 6 bases between. Germline lookup yields CDR1 SGHTA and CDR2 FQGNSA. Variable domain in full (rest from reference TRBV7-2 and TRBJ1-1): GAGVSQSPSNKVTEKGKDVELRCDPISGHTALYWYRQSLGQGLEFLIYFQGNSAPDKSGLPSDRFSAERTGGSVSTLTIQRTQQEDSAVYLCASSPPNTEAFFGQGTRLTVV.

The J gene is TRBJ1-4, the V gene TRBV30; D call uncertain. The CDR3 runs to 13 residues. The V gene lost 2 bases and the J gene lost 7 bases, with 11 bases spanning the gap. Germline CDR1 GTSNPN, CDR2 SVGIG (reference sequence). This CDR3 is CAWSFRGTEKLFF. CDR3 nucleotide sequence: TGTGCCTGGAGTTTCCGGGGAACTGAAAAACTGTTTTTT. The full variable domain, rest sourced from reference TRBV30 and TRBJ1-4, is SQTIHQWPATLVQPVGSPLSLECTVEGTSNPNLYWYRQAAGRGLQLLFYSVGIGQISSEVPQNLSASRPQDRQFILSSKKLLLSDSGFYLCAWSFRGTEKLFFGSGTQLSVL.

The chain links TRBV4-3 to TRBJ2-6; possible D gene TRBD1, 5 bases. The CDR3 spans 16 residues. Germline-derived CDR1 and CDR2 are LGHNA and YSLEER. The germline V and J ends were trimmed by 0 bases and 4 bases, with 10 bases remaining between them. The CDR3 reads CASSQDLGRGANVLTF. The CDR3 bases are TGCGCCAGCAGCCAAGATTTGGGGCGCGGGGCCAACGTCCTGACTTTC.

The chain is built from TRBV5-1 and TRBJ2-2, with D perhaps TRBD2 (6 bases). V lost 0 bases to trimming and J lost 7 bases, with 13 bases between them. Germline V gene sequence: CDR1 SGHRS, CDR2 YFSETQ. The CDR3 covers 15 residues. The CDR3 loop is CASSLEAGHGGELFF. CDR3 nucleotides: TGCGCCAGCAGCTTGGAAGCGGGCCACGGCGGGGAGCTGTTTTTT.

This chain links TRBV7-8 with TRBJ1-2, with a weak D call TRBD1 (5 bases). The CDR3 has 13 amino acids. With 7 bases removed from V and 2 bases from J, the gap between germline ends came to 11 bases. Germline V CDR1 and CDR2: SGHVS, FQNEAQ. This CDR3 reads CASTPQGNYGYTF. Here the CDR3 DNA reads TGTGCCAGCACCCCCCAGGGAAACTATGGCTACACCTTC.

This chain connects TRBV4-1 to TRBJ2-3; D may be TRBD2 (6 bases). The germline V gene has CDR1 MGHRA and CDR2 YSYEKL. The CDR3 has 14 residues. With 4 bases removed from V and 7 bases from J, the gap between germline ends came to 15 bases. CDR3 DNA sequence: TGCGCCAGCAGCCCCCCGCTGGAGGGCCATACGCAGTATTTT. Translating it yields CASSPPLEGHTQYF.